This T cell receptor (beta chain) stems from a study of T cells after yellow fever vaccination. General study results and limits: There was a possibility that FACS-sorted repertoires contained abundant clonotypes contaminating from the bulk population.

Germline V gives CDR1 MNHEY, CDR2 SVGAGI. With 6 bases removed from V and 9 bases from J, the gap between germline ends came to 12 bases. The CDR3 spans 12 residues. It was through 5'RACE template switching that TCR cDNA was made, with a universal primer site and UMIs added. TCRdb re-derived calls from the 5' RACE reads in MiXCR, one entry per CDR3 protein. Seen here are approximately 510,000 distinct CDR3 sequences, 21% observed once, and the top ten hold 16%. On this clonotype itself: Its specificity is not known.

The starting material was PBMCs, obtained roughly 20 days after the first yellow fever vaccination. The sequence derives from a man aged 18 to 29 who received the YFV17D yellow fever vaccine. The chain joins TRBV6-5 to TRBJ2-1, with unresolved D. For the CDR3, the DNA is TGTGCCAGCAGATCCAGTAGTGGTGAGCAGTTCTTC. It codes for CASRSSSGEQFF.